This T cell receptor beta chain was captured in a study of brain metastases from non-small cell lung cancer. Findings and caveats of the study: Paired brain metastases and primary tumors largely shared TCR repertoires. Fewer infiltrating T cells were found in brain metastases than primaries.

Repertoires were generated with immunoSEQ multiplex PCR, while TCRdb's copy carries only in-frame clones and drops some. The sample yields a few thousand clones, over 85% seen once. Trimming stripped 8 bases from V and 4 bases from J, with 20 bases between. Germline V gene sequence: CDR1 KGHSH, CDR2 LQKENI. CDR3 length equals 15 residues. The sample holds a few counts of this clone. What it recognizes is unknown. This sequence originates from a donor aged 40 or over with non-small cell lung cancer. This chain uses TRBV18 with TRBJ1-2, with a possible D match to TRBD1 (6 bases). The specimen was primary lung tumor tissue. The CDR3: CASTGAATRFYGYTF. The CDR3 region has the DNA TGTGCCAGCACGGGGGCCGCCACCCGATTCTATGGCTACACCTTC.